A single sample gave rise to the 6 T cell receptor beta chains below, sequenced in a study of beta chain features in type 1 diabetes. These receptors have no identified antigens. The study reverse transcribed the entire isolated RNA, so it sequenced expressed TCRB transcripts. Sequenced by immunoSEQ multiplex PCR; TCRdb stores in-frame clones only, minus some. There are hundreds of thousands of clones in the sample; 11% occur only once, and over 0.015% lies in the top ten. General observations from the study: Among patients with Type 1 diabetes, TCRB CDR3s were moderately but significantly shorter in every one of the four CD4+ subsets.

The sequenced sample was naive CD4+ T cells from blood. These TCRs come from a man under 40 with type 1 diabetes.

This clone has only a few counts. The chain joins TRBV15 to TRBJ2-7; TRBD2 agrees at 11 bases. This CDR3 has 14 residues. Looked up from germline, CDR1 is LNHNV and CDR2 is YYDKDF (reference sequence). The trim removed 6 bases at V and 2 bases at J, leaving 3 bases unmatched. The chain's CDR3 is CATRASGGTYEQYF. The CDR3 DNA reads TGTGCCACCAGAGCTAGCGGGGGGACCTACGAGCAGTACTTC. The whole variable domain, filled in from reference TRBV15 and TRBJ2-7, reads DAMVIQNPRYQVTQFGKPVTLSCSQTLNHNVMYWYQQKSSQAPKLLFHYYDKDFNNEADTPDNFQSRRPNTSFCFLDIRSPGLGDTAMYLCATRASGGTYEQYFGPGTRLTVT.

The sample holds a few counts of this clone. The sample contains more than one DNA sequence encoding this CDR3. CDR3 in DNA: TGCGCCAGCAGCCTCAGGGGATCTGGGGCCAACGTCCTGACTTTC. Translating gives CASSLRGSGANVLTF. This chain uses TRBV5-1 with TRBJ2-6; a weak D match, TRBD1 (6 bases). CDR1 and CDR2 (germline): SGHRS, YFSETQ. Deletions cut 4 bases from V and 1 base from J, with 9 bases between. The CDR3 is made up of 15 amino acids.

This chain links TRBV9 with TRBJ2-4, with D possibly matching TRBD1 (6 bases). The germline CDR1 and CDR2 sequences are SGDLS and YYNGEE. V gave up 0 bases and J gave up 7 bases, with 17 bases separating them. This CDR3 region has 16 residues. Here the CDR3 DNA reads TGTGCCAGCAGCGTAGGATCAGGGGCGATGGGGAACATTCAGTACTTC. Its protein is CASSVGSGAMGNIQYF.

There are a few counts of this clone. The CDR3 bases are TGTGCCTGGAGTACTTTCACTGAAGCTTTCTTT. Translation gives CAWSTFTEAFF. The rearrangement links TRBV30 to TRBJ1-1; D not resolved. Germline V lookup: CDR1 GTSNPN, CDR2 SVGIG (reference sequence). This CDR3 contains 11 residues. Trimming pared 2 bases from V and 4 bases from J, leaving 5 bases between.

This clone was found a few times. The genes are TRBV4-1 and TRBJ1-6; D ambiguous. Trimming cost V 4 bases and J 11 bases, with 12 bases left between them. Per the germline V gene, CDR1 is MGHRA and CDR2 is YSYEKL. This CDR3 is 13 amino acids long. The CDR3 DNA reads TGCGCCAGCAGCCCGGGATTTCAGGCACCCCTCCACTTT. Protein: CASSPGFQAPLHF.

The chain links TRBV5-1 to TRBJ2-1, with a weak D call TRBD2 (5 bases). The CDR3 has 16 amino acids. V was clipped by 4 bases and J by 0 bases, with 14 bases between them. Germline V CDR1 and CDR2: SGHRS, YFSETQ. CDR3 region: CASSRWTLGSYNEQFF. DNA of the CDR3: TGCGCCAGCAGCAGGTGGACTCTGGGCTCCTACAATGAGCAGTTCTTC.